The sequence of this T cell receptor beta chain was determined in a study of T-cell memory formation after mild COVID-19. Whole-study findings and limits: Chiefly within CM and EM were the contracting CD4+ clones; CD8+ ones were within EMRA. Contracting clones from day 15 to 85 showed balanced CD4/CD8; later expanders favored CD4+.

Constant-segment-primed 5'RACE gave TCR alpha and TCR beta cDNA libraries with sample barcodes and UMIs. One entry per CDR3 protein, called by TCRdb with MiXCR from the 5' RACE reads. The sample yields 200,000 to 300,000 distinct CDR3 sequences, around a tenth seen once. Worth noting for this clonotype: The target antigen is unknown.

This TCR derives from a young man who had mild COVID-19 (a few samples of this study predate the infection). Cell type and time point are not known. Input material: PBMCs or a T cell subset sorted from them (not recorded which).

The CDR3 bases are TGTGCCAGCAGTGAGGCAGGACCCAGCACAGATACGCAGTATTTT. It encodes CASSEAGPSTDTQYF. The gene calls are TRBV6-1 and TRBJ2-3, with unresolved D. CDR1 MNHNS and CDR2 SASEGT come from the germline V gene. V gave up 3 bases and J gave up 0 bases, with 10 bases separating them. The CDR3 is 15 residues long.